The 16 T cell receptor beta chains in this list originate from one sample, sequenced in a study of CD8+ T cells in alopecia areata listed by TCRdb under 2018. The time point label corresponds to: four to five weeks on oral tofacitinib. The treatment or condition label here, explained by the study, means: oral pan-JAK inhibitor, 5-10 mg twice daily. Libraries were built with the immunoSEQ multiplex PCR assay. To provide template for TCR sequencing, every sample had RNA extracted and reverse transcribed into cDNA. Held by TCRdb, this immuneACCESS table contains in-frame sequences only and omits some clones. Under half of the omission traces to an unresolved V gene where checked; the cause of the rest is unknown. The sample profile shows some 150,000 clones; about 88% of them were found once. The ten most abundant clones make up less than 15% of the sample. The sequencing here drew on CD8+ T cells sorted from blood, taken at week 4, from a patient treated with tofacitinib. Receptors were obtained from a human donor with alopecia areata.

This chain links TRBV14 with TRBJ2-1, with D possibly TRBD2 on 6 matching bases. Trimming took 3 bases from V and 0 from J, leaving 12 bases between them. There are 16 residues in the CDR3. CDR1 and CDR2 (germline): SGHDN, FVKESK. CDR3 nucleotides: TGTGCCAGCAGCCACAGGGTCGGGAGCTCCTACAATGAGCAGTTCTTC. Its translation: CASSHRVGSSYNEQFF.

The CDR3: CATTPGLAGRDEQFF. The CDR3 DNA reads TGCGCCACCACACCGGGACTAGCGGGACGGGATGAGCAGTTCTTC. The chain joins TRBV5-1 to TRBJ2-1, with TRBD2 identical over 13 bases. V dropped 9 bases and J dropped 8; count of bases not matched to a gene: 11. CDR3 length equals 15 residues. The V gene's germline CDR1 is SGHRS and CDR2 YFSETQ. Complete variable domain (other parts from reference TRBV5-1 and TRBJ2-1): KAGVTQTPRYLIKTRGQQVTLSCSPISGHRSVSWYQQTPGQGLQFLFEYFSETQRNKGNFPGRFSGRQFSNSRSEMNVSTLELGDSALYLCATTPGLAGRDEQFFGPGTRLTVL.

Only a few counts were recorded for this clone. The V gene is TRBV10-3, the J gene TRBJ2-1; 9 nucleotides align to TRBD1. The ends lost 10 bases at V and 6 bases at J; junction bases unmatched: 10. The CDR3 consists of 14 residues. CDR1 is ENHRY, CDR2 SYGVKD, per germline. The CDR3 DNA reads as TGTGCCACCCGTCCGGGACAGGGTTTCAATGAGCAGTTCTTC. Amino acids: CATRPGQGFNEQFF.

The CDR3 loop is CASSPSGGPYEQYF. Here the CDR3 DNA reads TGTGCCAGCAGCCCCTCTGGGGGGCCCTACGAGCAGTACTTC. The chain couples TRBV6-6 to TRBJ2-7, with D perhaps TRBD1 or TRBD2 (6 bases each). Trimming removed 6 bases at V and 2 bases at J, with 14 bases between. This CDR3 spans 14 amino acids. Germline-derived CDR1 and CDR2 are MNHNY and SVGAGI (reference sequence).

V is TRBV5-4 and J is TRBJ2-7, with 8 bases that match TRBD1. The CDR3 totals 13 residues. V shed 5 bases and J 6 bases; nucleotides not matched to a gene: 7. Germline V CDR1 and CDR2: SGHNT, YYREEE (reference sequence). CDR3 in DNA: TGTGCCAGCAGTTTCGGACAGGGTGTCGAGCAGTACTTC. It is translated as CASSFGQGVEQYF.

V gene TRBV2 combines with J gene TRBJ2-7, with 7 bases aligning to TRBD2. CDR1 and CDR2 (germline): SNHLY, FYNNEI. V shed 0 bases, J shed 4 bases, and the junction held 6 bases outside the gene matches. The CDR3 covers 15 residues. The CDR3 DNA reads as TGTGCCAGCAGTGAAGCGGCGGGACTAACTTACGAGCAGTACTTC. It translates to CASSEAAGLTYEQYF.

The chain is built from TRBV7-9 and TRBJ2-7; possibly TRBD1 or TRBD2 for D (6 bases each). The CDR3 consists of 17 residues. V lost 4 bases, J lost 0 bases, and 19 bases lay in between. The germline V gene has CDR1 SEHNR and CDR2 FQNEAQ (reference sequence). The CDR3 DNA is TGTGCCAGCAGCTCCCTCCTCGGGGGCGGGGACTCCTACGAGCAGTACTTC. Translating gives CASSSLLGGGDSYEQYF. The entire variable domain, with the rest obtained from reference TRBV7-9 and TRBJ2-7, is as follows: DTGVSQNPRHKITKRGQNVTFRCDPISEHNRLYWYRQTLGQGPEFLTYFQNEAQLEKSRLLSDRFSAERPKGSFSTLEIQRTEQGDSAMYLCASSSLLGGGDSYEQYFGPGTRLTVT.

Concerning this clone: One junction end does not reproduce the germline sequence, and a read error may be involved. The chain couples TRBV7-7 to TRBJ2-1; D gene uncertain. The CDR3 has 13 amino acids. Germline CDR1 reads SSHAT; CDR2 reads FNYEAQ (reference sequence). CDR3 protein: CASSPTVGDEQFF. The CDR3 coding sequence is TGTGCTAGCAGCCCCACCGTGGGCGATGAGCAGTTCTTC.

The V and J genes are TRBV7-9 and TRBJ2-3; no firm D call. Germline assignment: CDR1 SEHNR and CDR2 FQNEAQ (reference sequence). Trimming pared 3 bases from V and 7 bases from J, leaving 11 bases between. The CDR3 is made up of 13 amino acids. Written as DNA, the CDR3 is TGTGCCAGCAGCTTTACTTGGTTTCATACGCAGTATTTT. Translation: CASSFTWFHTQYF.

The chain recombines TRBV9 with TRBJ2-2, with 7 positions matching TRBD1. Per the germline V gene, CDR1 is SGDLS and CDR2 is YYNGEE. This CDR3 has 11 residues. Germline trimming cut 3 bases from V and 13 bases from J; bases unmatched to any gene: 3. The CDR3 DNA is TGTGCCAGCAGCGGACGACAGGGGCTGTTTTTT. Translated, it gives CASSGRQGLFF.

The chain carries TRBV5-1 and TRBJ2-1; D uncertain. The CDR3 consists of 14 residues. The ends were cut back, 0 bases at V and 0 bases at J, with 4 bases in the middle. Germline CDR1 reads SGHRS; CDR2 reads YFSETQ. The CDR3 DNA sequence: TGCGCCAGCAGCTTGGGCAGCTCCTACAATGAGCAGTTCTTC. The encoded protein is CASSLGSSYNEQFF.

The chain's CDR3 is CASSSPPGTTYEQYF. In DNA form, the CDR3 reads TGTGCCAGCAGCTCCCCTCCGGGTACCACCTACGAGCAGTACTTC. The chain is built from TRBV7-9 and TRBJ2-7; no reliable D call. This CDR3 comprises 15 residues. Trimming removed 4 bases at V and 2 bases at J, with 15 bases between. Germline CDR1 reads SEHNR; CDR2 reads FQNEAQ (reference sequence). The whole variable domain, filled in from reference TRBV7-9 and TRBJ2-7, reads DTGVSQNPRHKITKRGQNVTFRCDPISEHNRLYWYRQTLGQGPEFLTYFQNEAQLEKSRLLSDRFSAERPKGSFSTLEIQRTEQGDSAMYLCASSSPPGTTYEQYFGPGTRLTVT.

The gene calls are TRBV7-2 and TRBJ2-1; D is possibly TRBD1 (5 bases). CDR1 SGHTA and CDR2 FQGNSA come from the germline V gene. The V gene lost 8 bases and the J gene lost 11 bases, with 13 bases spanning the gap. The CDR3 covers 11 residues. CDR3 loop: CASGASGKQFF. The CDR3, as DNA: TGTGCCAGCGGGGCCTCAGGGAAGCAGTTCTTC.

This chain connects TRBV7-6 to TRBJ2-5, with D possibly being TRBD2 (6 bases). Germline lookup yields CDR1 SGHVS and CDR2 FNYEAQ. The germline V and J ends were trimmed by 2 bases and 0 bases, with 10 bases remaining between them. This CDR3 contains 15 residues. DNA for the CDR3: TGTGCCAGCAGCTTATTGGAGGGATACCAAGAGACCCAGTACTTC. Amino acids: CASSLLEGYQETQYF. Filled out from reference TRBV7-6 and TRBJ2-5, the complete variable domain reads GAGVSQSPRYKVTKRGQDVALRCDPISGHVSLYWYRQALGQGPEFLTYFNYEAQQDKSGLPNDRFSAERPEGSISTLTIQRTEQRDSAMYRCASSLLEGYQETQYFGPGTRLLVL.

This chain links TRBV9 with TRBJ1-1; D is uncertain. Trimming left V 6 bases short and J 6 bases short, with 12 bases between. This CDR3 is built from 12 residues. Germline V CDR1 and CDR2: SGDLS, YYNGEE. For the CDR3, the DNA is TGTGCCAGCAAGTCTTCCGGCCCTGAAGCTTTCTTT. Translating it yields CASKSSGPEAFF.

The rearrangement joins TRBV27 to TRBJ1-5; the D is unclear. Per germline, CDR1 MNHEY and CDR2 SMNVEV (reference sequence). The germline V and J ends were trimmed by 3 bases and 2 bases, with 8 bases remaining between them. The CDR3 has 14 residues. Here the CDR3 reads CASSLWQGNQPQHF. For the CDR3, the DNA is TGTGCCAGCAGTTTGTGGCAGGGCAATCAGCCCCAGCATTTT.